What follows are 23 T cell receptor beta chains derived from one specimen sequenced in a study of T cell clonotyping in hematopoietic cell transplantation. Regarding time point: recipient sample about 28 days before transplant, after cytoreduction. TCRdb keeps only in-frame clones here, not all; method: immunoSEQ multiplex PCR. Among roughly 48,000 clones, approximately 78% were seen once, and the ten largest hold 5.3%. Specimen: peripheral blood mononuclear cells, collected before stem cell transplant. The receptors were sampled from a man aged 60-69 years with myelodysplastic syndrome. Some clones in this sample may be carry-over from other donors' samples.

The chain carries TRBV19 and TRBJ1-5, with D unresolved. The CDR3 is 16 amino acids. V lost 4 bases to trimming and J lost 1 base, with 14 bases between them. The germline gives CDR1 LNHDA, CDR2 SQIVND (reference sequence). For the CDR3, the DNA is TGTGCCAGTAGTAAACTCCTGGCCCCCAGCAATCAGCCCCAGCATTTT. Protein: CASSKLLAPSNQPQHF.

In its sample, this clone was seen a few times. The chain recombines TRBV7-2 with TRBJ2-7; TRBD2 agrees at 7 bases. In germline, CDR1 is SGHTA, CDR2 FQGNSA. The length of the CDR3 is 15 residues. Trimming took 4 bases from V and 3 from J; bases not matched to a gene: 9. CDR3 protein: CASSWLAGVIYEQYF. The CDR3 DNA is TGTGCCAGCAGCTGGCTCGCGGGGGTGATCTACGAGCAGTACTTC.

V and J are TRBV4-2 and TRBJ2-5; possible D gene TRBD2, 6 bases. The CDR3 covers 15 residues. The germline V and J ends were trimmed by 1 base and 5 bases, with 14 bases remaining between them. Germline CDR1 reads LGHNA; CDR2 reads YNFKEQ. Written as DNA, the CDR3 is TGTGCCAGCAGCCAAGTCGATTCCCGGGGGGAGACCCAGTACTTC. It specifies CASSQVDSRGETQYF.

The CDR3 nucleotides read TGTGCCAGTAGTATACAACGTACTAGCGGAGAGACCCAGTACTTC. This translates into CASSIQRTSGETQYF. J is TRBJ2-5 and V is TRBV19; 8 bases map to TRBD2. The V gene end was trimmed by 2 bases and the J gene end by 4 bases; junction bases not matched to a gene: 6. There are 15 residues in the CDR3. Germline CDR1 reads LNHDA; CDR2 reads SQIVND (reference sequence).

The J gene is TRBJ1-2, the V gene TRBV28; 7 nucleotides match TRBD1. V shed 4 bases and J 0 bases; nucleotides not matched to a gene: 5. Germline V gives CDR1 MDHEN, CDR2 SYDVKM. This CDR3 has 15 residues. The DNA for the CDR3 is TGTGCCAGCAGTTCCGGGACAGAAACTAACTATGGCTACACCTTC. Translated, it gives CASSSGTETNYGYTF.

The gene calls are TRBV4-3 and TRBJ2-7; D ambiguous. CDR3 length: 13 amino acids. The germline CDR1 and CDR2 sequences are LGHNA and YSLEER. Deletions cut 4 bases from V and 3 bases from J, with 10 bases between. CDR3 bases: TGCGCCAGCAGCCGAGCCCCGGGCTACGAGCAGTACTTC. This encodes CASSRAPGYEQYF.

V usage is TRBV7-3 and J usage is TRBJ1-6; no clear D gene. V was trimmed by 0 bases and J by 10 bases, leaving 10 bases between them. CDR1 and CDR2 from the germline V gene are SGHTA and FQGTGA. This CDR3 region has 14 residues. The CDR3 spells CASSLTLSGSPLHF. The DNA of the CDR3 is TGTGCCAGCAGCTTAACGTTGAGTGGCTCACCCCTCCACTTT.

This rearrangement joins TRBV6-6 to TRBJ2-7; 7 bases line up with TRBD2. Germline CDR1 MNHNY, CDR2 SVGAGI (reference sequence). Germline trimming cut 8 bases from V and 3 bases from J; bases unmatched to any gene: 7. This CDR3 is built from 13 residues. CDR3 nucleotide sequence: TGTGCCAGCCCTCGGGGGGTGGTCTACGAGCAGTACTTC. Translated: CASPRGVVYEQYF.

This chain links TRBV5-8 with TRBJ1-5, with 8 bases identical to TRBD1. The CDR3 sequence is 17 residues long. The V gene's germline CDR1 is SGHTS and CDR2 YDEGEE. V lost 1 base to trimming and J lost 0 bases; unmatched junction nucleotides: 6. CDR3 bases: TGTGCCAGCAGCTTGAGGCAGGGGGCAAATAGCAATCAGCCCCAGCATTTT. Its translation: CASSLRQGANSNQPQHF.

The V call is TRBV5-1, the J call TRBJ2-7; the D call may be TRBD1 or TRBD2 (5 bases each). Trimming left V 4 bases short and J 6 bases short, with 14 bases between. The CDR3 has 13 amino acids. Germline V gives CDR1 SGHRS, CDR2 YFSETQ. In DNA, the CDR3 is TGCGCCAGCAGCCCAGAGGGGCTCGCCGAGCAGTACTTC. It encodes CASSPEGLAEQYF.

V gene TRBV6-5 combines with J gene TRBJ1-4; a weak D match, TRBD1 (6 bases). The V gene lost 3 bases and the J gene lost 7 bases, with 18 bases spanning the gap. This CDR3 region has 16 residues. Germline values: CDR1 MNHEY, CDR2 SVGAGI. The CDR3 region has the DNA TGTGCCAGCAGTTATTCCGGGGGCGGGGGATTTGAAAAACTGTTTTTT. Its protein product is CASSYSGGGGFEKLFF.

In DNA form, the CDR3 reads TGTGCCAGCAGCACCGTAGGTGGCGGCGATGAAGCTTTCTTT. As protein: CASSTVGGGDEAFF. The chain employs TRBV7-2 and TRBJ1-1, with unresolved D. Germline V gene lookup returns CDR1 SGHTA and CDR2 FQGNSA. The CDR3 has 14 residues. The ends were cut back, 5 bases at V and 7 bases at J, with 17 bases in the middle.

The genes are TRBV5-4 and TRBJ2-1, with a possible D match to TRBD2 (7 bases). The germline V gene has CDR1 SGHNT and CDR2 YYREEE (reference sequence). Trimming removed 4 bases from V and 7 bases from J, with 24 bases in between. There are 17 residues in the CDR3. CDR3 amino acids: CASSPRAVRGGGNEQFF. Here the CDR3 DNA reads TGTGCCAGCAGCCCCCGTGCGGTGAGGGGAGGGGGGAATGAGCAGTTCTTC.

This chain uses TRBV30 with TRBJ2-3; D possibly uses TRBD1 or TRBD2 (5 bases each). The CDR3 totals 13 residues. Trimming took 2 bases from V and 4 from J, leaving 10 bases between them. In germline, CDR1 is GTSNPN, CDR2 SVGIG (reference sequence). The chain's CDR3 is CAWSPGSSDTQYF. The CDR3 nucleotides read TGTGCCTGGAGTCCAGGGAGTTCAGATACGCAGTATTTT.

This clone occurred once. Here the CDR3 reads CASSYQVGAGANVLTF. CDR3 nucleotide sequence: TGTGCCAGCAGTTACCAGGTGGGGGCTGGGGCCAACGTCCTGACTTTC. The chain employs TRBV6-5 and TRBJ2-6; D might be TRBD1 or TRBD2, each matching 5 bases. Germline V gives CDR1 MNHEY, CDR2 SVGAGI. The CDR3 covers 16 residues. Trimming pared 2 bases from V and 2 bases from J, leaving 10 bases between.

The chain uses TRBV6-5 and TRBJ2-7; 8 bases are a match to TRBD2. Germline CDR1 and CDR2: MNHEY and SVGAGI. With V trimmed by 11 bases and J by 5 bases, 5 bases remained unmatched. This CDR3 region has 11 residues. In nucleotides, the CDR3 is TGTGCCGCGGGGGGTGGACACGAGCAGTACTTC. It is translated as CAAGGGHEQYF.

The chain employs TRBV10-3 and TRBJ1-4; maybe TRBD1 (6 bases). The CDR3 consists of 14 residues. The germline CDR1 and CDR2 sequences are ENHRY and SYGVKD. V was trimmed by 2 bases and J by 6 bases, leaving 10 bases between them. CDR3 residues: CAISEKGGDEKLFF. The CDR3 DNA reads TGTGCCATCAGTGAGAAGGGGGGGGATGAAAAACTGTTTTTT.

The rearrangement joins TRBV19 to TRBJ2-4, with 7 bases aligning to TRBD2. CDR1 LNHDA and CDR2 SQIVND come from the germline V gene (reference sequence). With 5 bases clipped from V and 7 bases from J, the junction kept 5 bases outside the gene matches. The CDR3 covers 13 residues. DNA for the CDR3: TGTGCCAGTAGTGGGGGAGGGTTTAACATTCAGTACTTC. Its translation is CASSGGGFNIQYF.

In its sample, this clone was seen a few times. The rearrangement links TRBV27 to TRBJ2-2; TRBD2 matches at 9 bases. CDR1 and CDR2 (germline): MNHEY, SMNVEV (reference sequence). Trimming cost V 3 bases and J 0 bases; bases outside gene matches: 8. This CDR3 spans 18 amino acids. Here the CDR3 reads CASSFLDLAGANTGELFF. CDR3 coding DNA: TGTGCCAGCAGTTTCCTGGATTTAGCGGGAGCGAACACCGGGGAGCTGTTTTTT.

The chain links TRBV7-6 to TRBJ2-3, with D tentatively TRBD2 (6 bases). Germline V CDR1 and CDR2: SGHVS, FNYEAQ. This CDR3 region has 14 residues. Between the trimmed V and J ends, which lost 6 bases and 0 bases, there was a span of 10 bases. CDR3 amino acids: CASSAGSSTDTQYF. The CDR3 DNA reads TGTGCCAGCAGTGCCGGGAGTAGCACAGATACGCAGTATTTT.

The rearrangement links TRBV30 to TRBJ1-3; possibly TRBD1 for D (5 bases). This CDR3 contains 14 residues. In germline, CDR1 is GTSNPN, CDR2 SVGIG (reference sequence). Trimming took 2 bases from V and 0 from J, leaving 8 bases between them. CDR3 DNA: TGTGCCTGGAGTTGGGGGGACTCTGGAAACACCATATATTTT. This codes for CAWSWGDSGNTIYF.

The V gene is TRBV29-1, the J gene TRBJ1-6; no reliable D call. This CDR3 comprises 10 residues. Germline assignment: CDR1 SQVTM and CDR2 ANQGSEA. The V and J ends lost 5 bases and 10 bases respectively, with 6 bases between them. In DNA, the CDR3 is TGCAGCGTTCGGAGGTCACCCCTCCACTTT. This encodes CSVRRSPLHF.

The chain employs TRBV7-9 and TRBJ2-5, with TRBD2 identical over 12 bases. J lost 2 bases, V lost 2 bases, and 3 bases had no gene match. The length of the CDR3 is 16 residues. The germline V gene has CDR1 SEHNR and CDR2 FQNEAQ (reference sequence). CDR3 sequence reads: CASSLLAGGPQETQYF. The CDR3, as DNA: TGTGCCAGCAGCTTACTAGCGGGGGGGCCTCAAGAGACCCAGTACTTC. Drawing the rest from reference TRBV7-9 and TRBJ2-5, the complete variable domain is DTGVSQNPRHKITKRGQNVTFRCDPISEHNRLYWYRQTLGQGPEFLTYFQNEAQLEKSRLLSDRFSAERPKGSFSTLEIQRTEQGDSAMYLCASSLLAGGPQETQYFGPGTRLLVL.